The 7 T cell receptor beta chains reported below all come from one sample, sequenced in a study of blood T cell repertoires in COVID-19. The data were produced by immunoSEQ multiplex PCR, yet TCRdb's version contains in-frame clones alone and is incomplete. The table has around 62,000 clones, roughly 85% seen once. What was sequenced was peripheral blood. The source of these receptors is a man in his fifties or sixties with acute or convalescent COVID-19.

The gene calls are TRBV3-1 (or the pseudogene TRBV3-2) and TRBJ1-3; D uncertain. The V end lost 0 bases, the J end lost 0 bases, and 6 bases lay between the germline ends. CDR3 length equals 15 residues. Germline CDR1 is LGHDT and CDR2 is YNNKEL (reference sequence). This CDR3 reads CASSQDLSSGNTIYF. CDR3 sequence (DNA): TGTGCCAGCAGCCAAGATTTGAGCTCTGGAAACACCATATATTTT.

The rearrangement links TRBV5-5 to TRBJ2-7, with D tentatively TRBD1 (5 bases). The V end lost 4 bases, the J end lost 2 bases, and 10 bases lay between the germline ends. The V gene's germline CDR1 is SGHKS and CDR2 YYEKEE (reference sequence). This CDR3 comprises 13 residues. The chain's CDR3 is CASSQGLPYEQYF. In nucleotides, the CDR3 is TGTGCCAGCAGCCAGGGCCTCCCCTACGAGCAGTACTTC. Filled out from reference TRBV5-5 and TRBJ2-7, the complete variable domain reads DAGVTQSPTHLIKTRGQQVTLRCSPISGHKSVSWYQQVLGQGPQFIFQYYEKEERGRGNFPDRFSARQFPNYSSELNVNALLLGDSALYLCASSQGLPYEQYFGPGTRLTVT.

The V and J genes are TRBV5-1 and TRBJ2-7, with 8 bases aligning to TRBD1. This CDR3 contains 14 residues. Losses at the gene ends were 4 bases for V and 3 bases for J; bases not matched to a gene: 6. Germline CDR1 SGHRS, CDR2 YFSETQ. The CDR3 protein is CASSRDRGDYEQYF. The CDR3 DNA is TGCGCCAGCAGCCGAGACAGGGGCGACTACGAGCAGTACTTC.

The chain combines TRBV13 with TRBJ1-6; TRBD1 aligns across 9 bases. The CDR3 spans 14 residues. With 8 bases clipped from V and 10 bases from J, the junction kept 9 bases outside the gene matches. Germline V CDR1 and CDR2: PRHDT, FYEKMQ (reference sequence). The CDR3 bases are TGTGCCAGCGGACGGGACAGGGTGCAGTCACCCCTCCACTTT. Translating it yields CASGRDRVQSPLHF.

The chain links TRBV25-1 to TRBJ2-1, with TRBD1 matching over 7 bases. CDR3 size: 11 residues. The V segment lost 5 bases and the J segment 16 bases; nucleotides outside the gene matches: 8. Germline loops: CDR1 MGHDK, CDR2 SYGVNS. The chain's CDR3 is CASSRDSGIFF. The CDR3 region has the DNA TGTGCCAGCAGTCGGGACAGTGGAATATTCTTC.

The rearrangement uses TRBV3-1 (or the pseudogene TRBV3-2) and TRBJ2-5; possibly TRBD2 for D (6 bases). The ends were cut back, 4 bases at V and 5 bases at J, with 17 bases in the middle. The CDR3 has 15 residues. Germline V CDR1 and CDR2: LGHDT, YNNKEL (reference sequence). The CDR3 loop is CASSPREEGGETQYF. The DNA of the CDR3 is TGTGCCAGCAGCCCCCGAGAGGAGGGTGGCGAGACCCAGTACTTC.

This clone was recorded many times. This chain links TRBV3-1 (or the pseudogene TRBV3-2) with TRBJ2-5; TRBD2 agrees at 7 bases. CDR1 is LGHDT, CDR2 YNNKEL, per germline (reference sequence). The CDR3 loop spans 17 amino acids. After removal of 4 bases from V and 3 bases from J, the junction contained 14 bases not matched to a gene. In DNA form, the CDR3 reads TGTGCCAGCAGCCCCAAAAGGACGGGGGGACCCAAAGAGACCCAGTACTTC. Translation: CASSPKRTGGPKETQYF.